These 17 T cell receptor beta chains originate from one sample sequenced in a study of identical twins. From the 5' RACE reads, TCRdb called clonotypes with MiXCR, one entry per CDR3 protein. This table holds around 340,000 distinct CDR3 sequences, over 9% found once. This sample was also put to use in a study of yellow fever vaccine responses in identical twins.

The sequencing input was CD8+ T cells sorted from blood. All receptors derive from a young woman in good health.

This clonotype was counted many times. The chain joins TRBV4-1 to TRBJ2-3; D call uncertain. This CDR3 comprises 15 residues. Per germline, CDR1 MGHRA and CDR2 YSYEKL. Trimming stripped 0 bases from V and 1 base from J, with 8 bases between. The CDR3 spells CASSQEYGRTDTQYF. The CDR3 nucleotides read TGCGCCAGCAGCCAAGAGTACGGACGCACAGATACGCAGTATTTT.

The sample holds many counts of this clonotype. The CDR3 DNA reads as TGCGCCAGCAGTCCGCATCAGCGGGCCTCCTACAATGAGCAGTTCTTC. It translates to CASSPHQRASYNEQFF. The V gene is TRBV5-1, the J gene TRBJ2-1; D is perhaps TRBD2 (6 bases). Germline lookup yields CDR1 SGHRS and CDR2 YFSETQ. CDR3 size: 16 residues. Trimming took 5 bases from V and 0 from J, leaving 15 bases between them.

The gene calls are TRBV29-1 and TRBJ1-2, with 7 bases identical to TRBD1. CDR1 and CDR2 from the germline V gene are SQVTM and ANQGSEA. This CDR3 comprises 15 residues. Trimming took 0 bases from V and 2 from J; bases not matched to a gene: 6. The DNA of the CDR3 is TGCAGCGTTGAAGATCGGGCAGGGGGGAACTATGGCTACACCTTC. Its translation: CSVEDRAGGNYGYTF.

This clonotype was observed a few times. This chain joins TRBV20-1 and TRBJ2-5; D unclear. Germline values: CDR1 DFQATT, CDR2 SNEGSKA (reference sequence). CDR3 length: 8 residues. Trimming removed 8 bases from V and 7 bases from J, with 5 bases in between. The CDR3 region is CSWGTQYF. The CDR3 region has the DNA TGCAGTTGGGGGACCCAGTACTTC.

The chain is built from TRBV27 and TRBJ2-7; 12 bases agree with TRBD2. This CDR3 is built from 16 residues. The trim removed 5 bases at V and 1 base at J, leaving 6 bases unmatched. Per germline, CDR1 MNHEY and CDR2 SMNVEV (reference sequence). The DNA of the CDR3 is TGTGCCAGCAGTACCCTAGCGGGAGGGAGATCCTACGAGCAGTACTTC. It yields the protein CASSTLAGGRSYEQYF.

This chain joins TRBV20-1 and TRBJ1-1, with D possibly TRBD1 on 5 matching bases. This CDR3 comprises 11 residues. Trimming removed 7 bases from V and 5 bases from J, with 11 bases in between. Germline lookup yields CDR1 DFQATT and CDR2 SNEGSKA (reference sequence). The CDR3 coding sequence is TGCAGTGGGGGGTCGGAGACTGAAGCTTTCTTT. Its translation is CSGGSETEAFF.

J is TRBJ2-2 and V is TRBV7-3; tentative D call: TRBD1 (6 bases). CDR1 is SGHTA, CDR2 FQGTGA, per germline. V was trimmed by 5 bases and J by 1 base, leaving 8 bases between them. The CDR3 sequence is 14 residues long. This CDR3 reads CASSRGQNTGELFF. The CDR3 DNA reads as TGTGCCAGCAGCCGGGGACAGAACACCGGGGAGCTGTTTTTT.

The chain carries TRBV20-1 and TRBJ2-7; 7 positions agree with TRBD2. The CDR3 consists of 13 residues. The germline V gene has CDR1 DFQATT and CDR2 SNEGSKA (reference sequence). J was trimmed by 3 bases and V by 4 bases; bases with no gene match: 6. CDR3 coding DNA: TGCAGTGCTATTGCGGGAGAAAGCTACGAGCAGTACTTC. The encoded protein is CSAIAGESYEQYF.

The chain employs TRBV29-1 and TRBJ1-2, with 8 nucleotides matching TRBD1. Germline V gene data show CDR1 as SQVTM and CDR2 as ANQGSEA. V lost 0 bases and J lost 7; bases outside the gene matches: 10. This CDR3 comprises 15 residues. The CDR3 loop reads CSVEDPVSGGVGYTF. In nucleotides, the CDR3 is TGCAGCGTTGAAGATCCGGTTTCAGGGGGCGTTGGCTACACCTTC.

The chain recombines TRBV15 with TRBJ1-2; D is undetermined. Germline CDR1 is LNHNV and CDR2 is YYDKDF (reference sequence). This CDR3 comprises 15 residues. The germline V and J ends were trimmed by 3 bases and 0 bases, with 11 bases remaining between them. This chain's CDR3 is CATSRGKLTNYGYTF. In DNA, the CDR3 is TGTGCCACCAGCAGGGGGAAGCTTACTAACTATGGCTACACCTTC. Supplemented by reference TRBV15 and TRBJ1-2, the full variable domain reads DAMVIQNPRYQVTQFGKPVTLSCSQTLNHNVMYWYQQKSSQAPKLLFHYYDKDFNNEADTPDNFQSRRPNTSFCFLDIRSPGLGDTAMYLCATSRGKLTNYGYTFGSGTRLTVV.

The chain combines TRBV12-3 or TRBV12-4 with TRBJ2-1; D ambiguous. Trimming pared 2 bases from V and 5 bases from J, leaving 7 bases between. The CDR3 extends over 13 amino acids. As DNA, the CDR3 is TGTGCCAGCAGTTTAAGAACGCACAATGAGCAGTTCTTC. Its translation: CASSLRTHNEQFF.

The chain employs TRBV27 and TRBJ1-1; TRBD1 matches 8 bases. Germline-derived CDR1 and CDR2 are MNHEY and SMNVEV (reference sequence). V trimming: 6 bases; J trimming: 0 bases; junction bases outside the gene matches: 6. The CDR3 is made up of 15 amino acids. The CDR3 loop reads CASRYRDRMNTEAFF. The CDR3 DNA follows: TGTGCCAGCAGATACCGGGACAGGATGAACACTGAAGCTTTCTTT.

This clonotype was counted only a few times. This chain joins TRBV20-1 and TRBJ2-7; D not resolved. V lost 2 bases, J lost 3 bases, and 14 bases lay in between. The CDR3 is 14 residues long. Germline-derived CDR1 and CDR2 are DFQATT and SNEGSKA (reference sequence). Here the CDR3 DNA reads TGCAGTGCTAGATTTCCAGCGACGGGCTACGAGCAGTACTTC. This translates into CSARFPATGYEQYF.

V is TRBV10-3 and J is TRBJ1-5, with D hard to call. This CDR3 spans 15 amino acids. Trimming removed 3 bases from V and 4 bases from J, with 13 bases in between. Germline CDR1 is ENHRY and CDR2 is SYGVKD. The CDR3 DNA sequence: TGTGCCATCAGTGACGGTAGCGGAGTAAATCAGCCCCAGCATTTT. It specifies CAISDGSGVNQPQHF.

The chain uses TRBV5-1 and TRBJ2-3; 11 bases are shared with TRBD2. With V trimmed by 0 bases and J by 2 bases, 5 bases remained unmatched. The length of the CDR3 is 17 residues. Germline V CDR1 and CDR2: SGHRS, YFSETQ. CDR3 residues: CASSLGASGRTTDTQYF. CDR3 sequence (DNA): TGCGCCAGCAGCTTGGGCGCTAGCGGGAGGACCACAGATACGCAGTATTTT.

V usage is TRBV4-1 and J usage is TRBJ1-2; D unresolved. The CDR3 spans 14 residues. Germline CDR1 and CDR2: MGHRA and YSYEKL. V was trimmed by 0 bases and J by 4 bases, leaving 9 bases between them. CDR3 protein: CASSQEAGSYGYTF. The CDR3 bases are TGCGCCAGCAGCCAAGAGGCCGGGAGCTATGGCTACACCTTC.

The rearrangement uses TRBV7-9 and TRBJ1-1; D unclear. This CDR3 region has 15 residues. V was pared by 0 bases and J by 1 base, with 9 bases between. The germline CDR1 and CDR2 sequences are SEHNR and FQNEAQ (reference sequence). Here the CDR3 reads CASSLADSGNTEAFF. CDR3 DNA: TGTGCCAGCAGCTTAGCTGACTCTGGGAACACTGAAGCTTTCTTT.